This entry features one T cell receptor beta chain sequence. Its target is not known. For TCR beta, cDNA was produced by 5'RACE template switching with UMIs. Following a re-call of the 5' RACE reads, TCRdb has one entry per CDR3 protein and lacks DNA. In all, the sample yields 350,000 to 450,000 distinct CDR3 sequences. The CDR3 loop spans 15 amino acids. Germline CDR1 and CDR2: SGHDN and FVKESK. The record originates from a study of T cells expressing NK-cell markers. General observations from the study: Certain NKG2C+ T cell clones were expanded, and their HCMV specificity remained unclear. Among several donors, these clonotypes also ranked first in the CD3+CD56-NKG2C+ fraction.

This receptor was obtained from a man aged 18-70 years in good health. The V gene is TRBV14, the J gene TRBJ2-1. The sequenced material came from blood T cells: a sorted CD56 or NKG2C T cell subset, CD4+ or CD8+ T cells, or bulk PBMC T cells (not recorded which). The CDR3 reads CASSQDRRSYNEQFF.